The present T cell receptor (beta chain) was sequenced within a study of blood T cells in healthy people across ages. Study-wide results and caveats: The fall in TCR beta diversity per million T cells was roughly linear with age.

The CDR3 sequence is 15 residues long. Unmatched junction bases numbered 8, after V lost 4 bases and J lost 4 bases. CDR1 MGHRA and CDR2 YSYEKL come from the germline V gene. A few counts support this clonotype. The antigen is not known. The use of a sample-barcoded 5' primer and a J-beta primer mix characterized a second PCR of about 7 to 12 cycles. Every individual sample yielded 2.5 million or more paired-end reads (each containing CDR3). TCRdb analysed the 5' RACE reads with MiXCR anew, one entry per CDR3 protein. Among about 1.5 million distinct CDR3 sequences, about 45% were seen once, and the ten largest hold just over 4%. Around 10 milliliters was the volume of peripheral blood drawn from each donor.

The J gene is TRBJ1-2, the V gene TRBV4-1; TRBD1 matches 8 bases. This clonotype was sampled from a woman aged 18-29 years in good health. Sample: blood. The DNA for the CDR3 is TGCGCCAGCAGCCGTTCTGGACAGGGAGGCTATGGCTACACCTTC. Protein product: CASSRSGQGGYGYTF.